These 22 T cell receptor beta chains were all obtained from the same sample, sequenced in a study of shared clonotypes between healthy human individuals. Sequencing used immunoSEQ multiplex PCR; TCRdb keeps in-frame clones, though not all of them. The data show 2 million to 2.5 million clones, with over 85% seen just once and roughly 1.1% held by the top ten. CD45RO-negative, CCR7-selected cells formed the naive CD8 fraction, which excluded terminally differentiated effector memory CD45RA+ cells. The sequencing sample was made of naive CD8+ T cells sorted from blood. The receptors here all came from a man younger than 35 in good health.

The gene calls are TRBV7-9 and TRBJ1-2, with D perhaps matching TRBD1 (5 bases). V lost 3 bases and J 4 bases, leaving 12 bases between the germline ends. This CDR3 region has 14 residues. Germline CDR1 SEHNR, CDR2 FQNEAQ (reference sequence). The CDR3 is CASSFTDTIYGYTF. CDR3 coding DNA: TGTGCCAGCAGCTTTACGGACACCATCTATGGCTACACCTTC.

This sequence joins TRBV7-6 and TRBJ2-7; D call uncertain. The germline V gene has CDR1 SGHVS and CDR2 FNYEAQ. The CDR3 runs 15 residues. V was trimmed by 1 base and J by 0 bases, leaving 10 bases between them. CDR3 sequence reads: CASSLGASSSYEQYF. The CDR3 bases are TGTGCCAGCAGCTTAGGGGCATCGAGCTCCTACGAGCAGTACTTC. The full variable domain, completed using reference TRBV7-6 and TRBJ2-7, is GAGVSQSPRYKVTKRGQDVALRCDPISGHVSLYWYRQALGQGPEFLTYFNYEAQQDKSGLPNDRFSAERPEGSISTLTIQRTEQRDSAMYRCASSLGASSSYEQYFGPGTRLTVT.

This chain connects TRBV5-4 to TRBJ2-7, with D perhaps TRBD1 or TRBD2 (5 bases each). The CDR3 loop spans 15 amino acids. CDR1 SGHNT and CDR2 YYREEE come from the germline V gene (reference sequence). Trimming pared 1 base from V and 0 bases from J, leaving 11 bases between. The chain's CDR3 is CASSLSSGLSYEQYF. The CDR3 bases are TGTGCCAGCAGCTTGTCTTCGGGGCTCTCCTACGAGCAGTACTTC.

V gene TRBV2 combines with J gene TRBJ1-6; tentatively, D is TRBD1 (5 bases). The germline gives CDR1 SNHLY, CDR2 FYNNEI. Trimming cost V 4 bases and J 2 bases, with 15 bases left between them. The length of the CDR3 is 17 residues. DNA of the CDR3: TGTGCCAGCAGTGGAGGACACCAACTAACCTATAATTCACCCCTCCACTTT. It encodes CASSGGHQLTYNSPLHF.

The J gene is TRBJ2-7, the V gene TRBV30, with TRBD1 identical over 7 bases. Germline assignment: CDR1 GTSNPN and CDR2 SVGIG (reference sequence). V shed 2 bases and J 0 bases; nucleotides not matched to a gene: 16. CDR3 size: 18 residues. CDR3 DNA: TGTGCCTGGAGTTTAGCTGCAACGGGACAGCTTTTCTCCTACGAGCAGTACTTC. Encoded protein: CAWSLAATGQLFSYEQYF.

As concerns this clone: In the same sample, other DNA sequences code for this CDR3. The chain has TRBV6-6 and TRBJ2-2, with D uncertain. V dropped 6 bases and J dropped 2 bases, with 1 base sitting between them. Germline CDR1 and CDR2: MNHNY and SVGAGI (reference sequence). The CDR3 has 11 amino acids. CDR3 DNA sequence: TGTGCCAGCAGCAACACCGGGGAGCTGTTTTTT. Protein: CASSNTGELFF.

The V gene is TRBV7-8, the J gene TRBJ2-1, with D perhaps TRBD2 (5 bases). Germline assignment: CDR1 SGHVS and CDR2 FQNEAQ. V was shortened by 5 bases and J by 2 bases, with 13 bases between the two germline ends. There are 15 residues in the CDR3. The CDR3 nucleotides read TGTGCCAGCAGCCCCGGACTTCCCCCCTACAATGAGCAGTTCTTC. This gives the protein CASSPGLPPYNEQFF. Supplemented by reference TRBV7-8 and TRBJ2-1, the full variable domain reads GAGVSQSPRYKVAKRGQDVALRCDPISGHVSLFWYQQALGQGPEFLTYFQNEAQLDKSGLPSDRFFAERPEGSVSTLKIQRTQQEDSAVYLCASSPGLPPYNEQFFGPGTRLTVL.

This chain uses TRBV30 with TRBJ1-1; tentatively, D is TRBD1 (5 bases). Germline V gene sequence: CDR1 GTSNPN, CDR2 SVGIG (reference sequence). CDR3 size: 13 residues. CDR3 region: CALEGIFGTEAFF. The CDR3 nucleotides are TGTGCTCTCGAGGGGATCTTCGGTACTGAAGCTTTCTTT.

The chain recombines TRBV11-3 with TRBJ2-7; perhaps D is TRBD1 or TRBD2 (6 bases each). V was cut by 1 base and J by 2 bases, with 15 bases left in between. Per the germline V gene, CDR1 is SGHNT and CDR2 is YENEEA. This CDR3 spans 16 amino acids. This CDR3 reads CASSLGRLRGAYEQYF. The CDR3 region has the DNA TGTGCCAGCAGCTTAGGACGCTTGAGGGGGGCCTACGAGCAGTACTTC.

Points on this clone: Different DNA sequences within this sample yield the same CDR3. The chain has TRBV6-5 and TRBJ2-7; perhaps TRBD1 as D (5 bases). Trimming pared 0 bases from V and 1 base from J, leaving 13 bases between. The germline V gene encodes CDR1 MNHEY and CDR2 SVGAGI. CDR3 length: 16 residues. The CDR3: CASSYSAGHLSYEQYF. The CDR3 DNA reads as TGTGCCAGCAGTTACTCGGCAGGACACCTATCCTACGAGCAGTACTTC.

This clone was counted once. CDR3: CASSYPSRLAGEAEQFF. CDR3 DNA sequence: TGTGCCAGCAGCTACCCTTCTCGGCTAGCGGGAGAAGCTGAGCAGTTCTTC. This sequence joins TRBV7-9 and TRBJ2-1; TRBD2 agrees at 10 bases. Trimming removed 4 bases from V and 9 bases from J; junction bases left unmatched: 15. The germline gives CDR1 SEHNR, CDR2 FQNEAQ (reference sequence). This CDR3 contains 17 residues.

The chain links TRBV6-5 to TRBJ2-7, with D perhaps TRBD1 or TRBD2 (6 bases each). The V end was cut by 2 bases, the J end by 2 bases, with 13 bases between. Germline V gene data show CDR1 as MNHEY and CDR2 as SVGAGI. The CDR3 contains 15 residues. The CDR3 DNA is TGTGCCAGCAGTTACGACGGGGGCACGACCTACGAGCAGTACTTC. Amino acid sequence: CASSYDGGTTYEQYF.

V and J are TRBV7-8 and TRBJ2-7, with 10 positions matching TRBD2. The germline gives CDR1 SGHVS, CDR2 FQNEAQ. The CDR3 runs 13 residues. V was pared by 3 bases and J by 6 bases, with 2 bases of the junction left unmatched. CDR3 nucleotide sequence: TGTGCCAGCAGCTTGGGACTAGCGTTCGAGCAGTACTTC. As protein: CASSLGLAFEQYF.

This chain links TRBV6-1 with TRBJ2-1; D is perhaps TRBD2 (6 bases). CDR3 length equals 15 residues. Between the trimmed V and J ends, which lost 7 bases and 5 bases, there was a span of 18 bases. Germline V CDR1 and CDR2: MNHNS, SASEGT. The CDR3, as DNA: TGTGCCAGCACGGAGGGATTCACCCCGGACAATGAGCAGTTCTTC. Amino acid sequence: CASTEGFTPDNEQFF.

The V gene is TRBV29-1, the J gene TRBJ2-3; 14 bases agree with TRBD2. Germline values: CDR1 SQVTM, CDR2 ANQGSEA. The CDR3 has 14 residues. Germline trimming cut 7 bases from V and 3 bases from J; bases unmatched to any gene: 3. The CDR3 nucleotides read TGCAGCGCCGGACTAGCGGGGGGAACAGATACGCAGTATTTT. Protein sequence: CSAGLAGGTDTQYF.

Worth noting for this clone: Other DNA sequences within the sample encode an identical CDR3. The chain has TRBV4-1 and TRBJ1-2; a possible D gene is TRBD1 (5 bases). V lost 1 base to trimming and J lost 2 bases, with 5 bases between them. The CDR3 length is 13 residues. The germline V gene encodes CDR1 MGHRA and CDR2 YSYEKL. This CDR3 is CASSQAGNYGYTF. CDR3 coding DNA: TGCGCCAGCAGCCAAGCAGGGAACTATGGCTACACCTTC.

This clone was picked up a small number of times. This chain joins TRBV30 and TRBJ1-1; D is undetermined. This CDR3 has 12 amino acids. CDR1 and CDR2 (germline): GTSNPN, SVGIG (reference sequence). V lost 5 bases, J lost 0 bases, and 7 bases lay in between. The CDR3 bases are TGTGCCTGGGACAACTTGAACACTGAAGCTTTCTTT. Amino acids: CAWDNLNTEAFF.

The chain joins TRBV29-1 to TRBJ1-2; D is unclear. The CDR3 spans 15 residues. V lost 4 bases, J lost 0 bases, and 15 bases lay in between. CDR1 and CDR2 (germline): SQVTM, ANQGSEA. The chain's CDR3 is CSVAGPSLSNYGYTF. The CDR3, as DNA: TGCAGCGTTGCTGGGCCCAGTCTATCTAACTATGGCTACACCTTC.

Points on this clone: The same CDR3 is also encoded by other DNA sequences in this sample. This chain joins TRBV6-5 and TRBJ2-7, with 8 bases that match TRBD1. The germline V gene encodes CDR1 MNHEY and CDR2 SVGAGI. CDR3 length equals 14 residues. The ends lost 2 bases at V and 5 bases at J; junction bases unmatched: 5. CDR3 DNA: TGTGCCAGCAGTTACGCCGGGACAGGAGACGAGCAGTACTTC. Amino acid sequence: CASSYAGTGDEQYF.

This clone was found a few times. One base away lies a much larger clone, so this may be a sequencing read error. This specimen includes other DNA sequences encoding the same CDR3. This chain connects TRBV7-9 to TRBJ2-3, with no clear D. The length of the CDR3 is 11 residues. Germline lookup yields CDR1 SEHNR and CDR2 FQNEAQ (reference sequence). Between the trimmed V and J ends, which lost 2 bases and 3 bases, there was a span of 0 bases. The CDR3 nucleotides read TGTGCCAGCAGCTTAACAGATACGCAGTATTTT. Translating gives CASSLTDTQYF.

CDR3 protein: CASSPGMSGSYSGNEQFF. CDR3 coding DNA: TGTGCCAGCAGCCCCGGAATGAGCGGGAGCTATTCTGGCAATGAGCAGTTCTTC. V and J are TRBV7-8 and TRBJ2-1, with 8 nucleotides matching TRBD2. The V and J ends lost 5 bases and 6 bases, in that order; junction bases with no gene match: 18. The CDR3 has 18 residues. CDR1 and CDR2 from the germline V gene are SGHVS and FQNEAQ.

V usage is TRBV13 and J usage is TRBJ2-7, with D perhaps TRBD1 (8 bases). From germline, CDR1 is PRHDT and CDR2 FYEKMQ (reference sequence). The V gene lost 5 bases and the J gene lost 6 bases, with 20 bases spanning the gap. The CDR3 consists of 15 residues. The CDR3 protein is CASSPQGGGNGEQYF. As DNA, the CDR3 is TGTGCCAGCAGCCCACAGGGGGGAGGGAATGGCGAGCAGTACTTC.